These 9 T cell receptor beta chains were sequenced from one sample in a study of blood T cell repertoires in COVID-19. Sequenced by immunoSEQ multiplex PCR; TCRdb stores in-frame clones only, minus some. Of 150,000 to 200,000 clones listed, about 90% are singletons. The sequencing input was peripheral blood. The receptors here all came from a woman aged 60-75 years with COVID-19, enrolled during active disease.

J is TRBJ2-7 and V is TRBV4-1, with TRBD1 identical over 9 bases. From germline, CDR1 is MGHRA and CDR2 YSYEKL. V was pared by 4 bases and J by 2 bases, with 9 bases of the junction left unmatched. The CDR3 has 16 amino acids. The CDR3 protein is CASSLIWDREAYEQYF. The CDR3 DNA reads as TGCGCCAGCAGCCTTATATGGGACAGGGAGGCCTACGAGCAGTACTTC.

V is TRBV9 and J is TRBJ1-2; D may be TRBD1 (5 bases). Between the trimmed V and J ends, which lost 5 bases and 7 bases, there was a span of 18 bases. The CDR3 extends over 14 amino acids. Germline CDR1 and CDR2: SGDLS and YYNGEE. CDR3 loop: CASSAGPQKGGYTF. In DNA form, the CDR3 reads TGTGCCAGCAGTGCGGGACCCCAAAAGGGTGGCTACACCTTC.

This clone was detected only once. The chain links TRBV4-1 to TRBJ2-7; 9 bases line up with TRBD1. Germline-derived CDR1 and CDR2 are MGHRA and YSYEKL. The CDR3 sequence is 16 residues long. V trimming: 4 bases; J trimming: 1 base; junction bases outside the gene matches: 8. Written as DNA, the CDR3 is TGCGCCAGCAGCCTCTGGCCGGGACAGGGATCCTACGAGCAGTACTTC. Residues: CASSLWPGQGSYEQYF.

The chain combines TRBV24-1 with TRBJ2-1; D is perhaps TRBD1 (5 bases). From germline, CDR1 is KGHDR and CDR2 SFDVKD. The CDR3 loop spans 15 amino acids. V lost 3 bases to trimming and J lost 2 bases, with 10 bases between them. The CDR3 loop is CATSDLQAAYNEQFF. The CDR3 region has the DNA TGTGCCACCAGTGATCTACAGGCGGCCTACAATGAGCAGTTCTTC.

V usage is TRBV7-9 and J usage is TRBJ1-6, with 8 bases that match TRBD1. J gave up 9 bases and V 3 bases, and 1 base lay outside the gene matches. Germline-derived CDR1 and CDR2 are SEHNR and FQNEAQ (reference sequence). This CDR3 has 13 residues. CDR3 in DNA: TGTGCCAGCAGCTTCGACAGGGGTTCACCCCTCCACTTT. Translating gives CASSFDRGSPLHF.

V and J are TRBV11-3 and TRBJ1-1; D possibly corresponds to TRBD1 (6 bases). The V and J ends lost 5 bases and 0 bases respectively, with 13 bases between them. Germline V gives CDR1 SGHNT, CDR2 YENEEA. The CDR3 is 15 residues long. The CDR3 sequence: CASSPGGQLNTEAFF. Here the CDR3 DNA reads TGTGCCAGCAGCCCGGGGGGGCAGTTGAACACTGAAGCTTTCTTT.

In regard to this clone: Germline and junction disagree at one end, which may indicate a read error. The chain links TRBV2 to TRBJ1-5, with no clear D. There are 10 residues in the CDR3. In germline, CDR1 is SNHLY, CDR2 FYNNEI. The chain's CDR3 is CASGNQAQHF. The CDR3 DNA sequence: TGTGCCAGCGGAAATCAGGCCCAGCATTTT.

V usage is TRBV6-6 and J usage is TRBJ1-3; 8 nucleotides match TRBD1. Germline assignment: CDR1 MNHNY and CDR2 SVGAGI (reference sequence). V gave up 5 bases and J gave up 4 bases; unmatched junction bases: 13. The CDR3 loop spans 17 amino acids. CDR3 amino acids: CASSPRGRGLSGNTIYF. The CDR3 bases are TGTGCCAGCAGTCCCCGGGGCAGGGGGCTATCAGGAAACACCATATATTTT.

This chain links TRBV12-3 or TRBV12-4 with TRBJ2-7, with D possibly TRBD2 on 5 matching bases. This CDR3 has 12 amino acids. The V end was cut by 3 bases, the J end by 6 bases, with 9 bases between. In DNA form, the CDR3 reads TGTGCCAGCAGTTTGGGAGAGCCCGAGCAGTACTTC. Encoded protein: CASSLGEPEQYF.